One T cell receptor beta chain is described in this entry. Its antigen is undetermined. The germline V and J ends were trimmed by 3 bases and 6 bases, with 15 bases remaining between them. CDR1 is LNHDA and CDR2 is SQIVND in the germline V gene (reference sequence). The CDR3 contains 15 residues. Assay used: immunoSEQ multiplex PCR; TCRdb lists only in-frame clones, some missing. The sample has tens of thousands of clones, nearly 90% seen once. Second-dose recipients at about 4 or about 12 weeks were treated as one pooled group. This entry belongs to a study of T cell responses to AZD1222 COVID-19 vaccine. Study-level findings and limits: Nearly half of spike-specific TCRs reportedly target unmutated variant regions. Spike was spanned by vaccine-associated CD4 TCRs, which were dominant at 160-218 and 743-854.

The rearrangement joins TRBV19 to TRBJ1-5, with D unclear. The origin of this receptor is an adult who received the AZD1222 COVID-19 vaccine. The specimen was peripheral blood, collected 28 days after the second AZD1222 dose. The CDR3 sequence: CASSISLGGIQPQHF. CDR3 sequence (DNA): TGTGCCAGTAGTATCTCGCTCGGAGGTATTCAGCCCCAGCATTTT.